The sequence of this T cell receptor beta chain was determined in a study of PD-1 blockade in mismatch repair-deficient tumors. Overall study: Patients had over 10 mismatch repair-deficient cancer types, all previously treated and progressing.

There are a few counts of this clone. What it binds is unknown. At one end, the junction sequence differs from germline, possibly due to a read error. All patients were mismatch repair deficient, assessed by either PCR or immunohistochemistry. A few pembrolizumab responders had their TCRs sequenced. The CDR3 has 13 residues. The V gene's germline CDR1 is SSHAT and CDR2 FNYEAQ (reference sequence). The assay was immunoSEQ multiplex PCR, and TCRdb's table has in-frame clones only and misses some. This table has 90,000 to 130,000 clones, about 74% appearing once. The study's findings and limits: After pembrolizumab, tumor-resident clones rose rapidly, then generally contracted before radiologic responses.

The clonotype originates from an adult with mismatch repair-deficient cancer. J is TRBJ2-5 and V is TRBV7-7; D is unresolved. This material consisted of peripheral blood, taken approximately 64 weeks after starting pembrolizumab. In nucleotides, the CDR3 is TGTGCTAGCAGCTTAGGCCGAGCTGAGACCCAGTACTTC. This sequence encodes CASSLGRAETQYF.